This paragraph reports one T cell receptor beta chain. Other DNA sequences in the same sample also yield this CDR3. This specimen belongs to a study of blood T cell repertoires in COVID-19. The data were produced by immunoSEQ multiplex PCR, yet TCRdb's version contains in-frame clones alone and is incomplete. Seen here are about 49,000 clones, 75% to 85% observed once, and the top ten hold 2.5% to 3.5%. Trimming pared 0 bases from V and 2 bases from J, leaving 4 bases between. Germline V gives CDR1 SGHNT, CDR2 YENEEA. This CDR3 is built from 13 residues. This chain connects TRBV11-3 to TRBJ1-1; no definite D call. The TCR sequence derives from a woman aged 60 to 75 with acute or convalescent COVID-19. Sample: peripheral blood. In nucleotides, the CDR3 is TGTGCCAGCAGCTTAGAGCGAAACACTGAAGCTTTCTTT. This encodes CASSLERNTEAFF.